This T cell receptor beta chain derives from a study of blood T cell repertoires in COVID-19. Turning to the study itself: The United States, Italy and Spain supplied acute and convalescent COVID-19 samples. PBMCs, B-cell-depleted T cells, or T cells provided the cDNA or gDNA that made up the material.

Germline assignment: CDR1 ENHRY and CDR2 SYGVKD. The CDR3 contains 15 residues. V lost 0 bases and J lost 0, with 8 bases in between. This clone occurred a few times. Source study methods: Amplification with reference gene primers provided the estimates of nucleated cell counts. TCRdb keeps only in-frame clones here, not all; method: immunoSEQ multiplex PCR. The DNA was the basis for D and trimming; V, J and clone size are from that table. Of some 150,000 clones listed, around 82% were seen once; the top ten hold under 9.5%. The sample comprised peripheral blood. This rearrangement joins TRBV10-3 to TRBJ1-2, with a possible D match to TRBD1 (5 bases). This TCR was recovered from a human donor in a cohort sampled during active COVID-19. The CDR3 loop is CAISESRQTNYGYTF. For the CDR3, the DNA is TGTGCCATCAGTGAGTCGAGACAGACTAACTATGGCTACACCTTC.